This T cell receptor beta chain derives from a study of T cells in Graves' hyperthyroidism and ophthalmopathy. Looking at the study overall: The authors collected peripheral blood at initial diagnosis, before any treatment.

The CDR3 is made up of 15 amino acids. Germline CDR1 and CDR2: SGHDT and YYEEEE. V lost 5 bases, J lost 3 bases, and 6 bases stayed unmatched. Participants, patients aged 18 to 65, had newly diagnosed hyperthyroidism with a duration under 2 months. From RNA transcripts, TCR beta CDR3 regions were amplified. HTBI primers were employed in a first-round RT-PCR of the TCR CDR3. Each CDR3 protein gets one entry after TCRdb re-called the multiplex PCR reads with MiXCR. The sample includes under 300,000 distinct CDR3 sequences, less than 15% seen only once; the top ten take about 14%. This clonotype was seen repeatedly, ten times or more.

Sample: blood. The chain employs TRBV5-6 and TRBJ2-7, with 12 positions matching TRBD2. This TCR came from a woman aged 40 to 50 with Graves' hyperthyroidism that later progressed to Graves' ophthalmopathy. The CDR3 loop is CASRSAGLAGYEQYF. CDR3 sequence (DNA): TGTGCCAGCAGATCGGCGGGACTAGCGGGCTACGAGCAGTACTTC.